This is a list of T cell receptor beta chains from one sample in a study of T cells in Graves' hyperthyroidism and ophthalmopathy. TCRdb reprocessed the multiplex PCR reads with MiXCR, giving one entry per CDR3 protein. This table holds 690,000 or so distinct CDR3 sequences, around 20% found once. The source material was blood. The origin of the receptors is a woman aged 45-60 years with Graves' hyperthyroidism that later progressed to Graves' ophthalmopathy. CDR3s include the opening cysteine and the closing phenylalanine or tryptophan. Fields, in order: V gene, clone size, D gene, J gene, CDR3 protein, CDR3 DNA. D genes are given only for firm matches. The listing skips clone size in some rows; elsewhere it reads once, few, many or a size class.

TRBV4-1	few	TRBD1	TRBJ1-2	CASSQSRQGAYGYTF	TGCGCCAGCAGCCAATCACGACAGGGCGCCTATGGCTACACCTTC
TRBV3-1	.	.	TRBJ2-5	CASSQDSSFNQETQYF	TGTGCCAGCAGCCAAGATTCCAGCTTTAACCAAGAGACCCAGTACTTC
TRBV20-1	few	TRBD1	TRBJ2-7	CSAREGRTGMYEQYF	TGCAGTGCTAGAGAAGGGAGGACAGGGATGTACGAGCAGTACTTC
TRBV9	.	.	TRBJ1-3	CASSVGEKNTIYF	TGTGCCAGCAGCGTAGGGGAAAAGAACACCATATATTTT
TRBV6-6	few	.	TRBJ1-1	CASSYTSGVNTEAFF	TGTGCCAGCAGTTACACCTCGGGGGTGAACACTGAAGCTTTCTTT
TRBV27	.	.	TRBJ1-5	CASSPAGGPGNQPQHF	TGTGCCAGCAGTCCAGCCGGGGGGCCGGGGAATCAGCCCCAGCATTTT
TRBV10-3	.	.	TRBJ2-2	CATRALSGELFF	TGTGCCACCCGGGCGTTGTCCGGGGAGCTGTTTTTT
TRBV20-1	few	TRBD2	TRBJ2-1	CSLTGGRFNNEQFF	TGCAGTCTTACGGGGGGGCGGTTTAACAATGAGCAGTTCTTC
TRBV7-3	many	.	TRBJ1-1	CASSLDRWNTEAFF	TGTGCCAGCAGCTTAGATCGGTGGAACACTGAAGCTTTCTTT
TRBV4-1	few	TRBD1	TRBJ1-2	CASSQVSTGDYGYTF	TGCGCCAGCAGCCAAGTGTCTACAGGGGACTATGGCTACACCTTC
TRBV19	.	TRBD1	TRBJ1-5	CASSSDREGQPQHF	TGTGCCAGTAGCTCCGACAGGGAGGGTCAGCCCCAGCATTTT
TRBV4-2	.	.	TRBJ1-2	CASSPAGFGYTF	TGTGCCAGCAGCCCAGCCGGCTTTGGCTACACCTTC
TRBV2	many	.	TRBJ1-4	CATSGGGRGDEKLFF	TGTGCCACCTCAGGAGGGGGGCGAGGCGATGAAAAACTGTTTTTT
TRBV9	.	TRBD1	TRBJ1-2	CASSVLVVGGYRYTF	TGTGCCAGCAGCGTTCTCGTGGTAGGGGGCTATCGCTACACCTTC
TRBV2	.	.	TRBJ2-5	CASRRSRGETQYF	TGTGCCAGCAGGCGTTCCAGAGGGGAGACCCAGTACTTC
TRBV30	many	.	TRBJ1-1	CAWSVGTWNTEAFF	TGTGCCTGGAGTGTGGGAACATGGAACACTGAAGCTTTCTTT
TRBV20-1	.	.	TRBJ2-5	CSARPSLRAQQETQYF	TGCAGTGCTAGACCTTCCCTTAGGGCGCAACAAGAGACCCAGTACTTC
TRBV9	few	.	TRBJ1-6	CASSVGQATGPLHF	TGTGCCAGCAGCGTCGGGCAGGCAACAGGACCCCTCCACTTT
TRBV18	many	TRBD1	TRBJ1-6	CASSPGTVDNSPLHF	TGTGCCAGCTCACCCGGGACAGTCGACAATTCACCCCTCCACTTT